The clone carrying this T cell receptor (beta chain) came up many times. This sample stems from a study of regulatory T cells in long-lasting Graves disease. Time point of the sample: newly diagnosed GD, antithyroid drugs for less than 3 months. TCR sequences were obtained from RNA taken from PBMCs. To make TCR beta libraries, researchers used iRepertoire HTBI primers and Arm-PCR of CDR3 regions. A single record per CDR3 protein comes from TCRdb applying MiXCR to the multiplex PCR reads. The data contain around 450,000 distinct CDR3 sequences, approximately 16% of them singletons. V was pared by 0 bases and J by 14 bases, with 17 bases between. Germline assignment: CDR1 SGHVS and CDR2 FNYEAQ. The CDR3 loop spans 14 amino acids. These data are also associated with another study on T cells in Graves' hyperthyroidism and ophthalmopathy.

The rearrangement links TRBV7-6 to TRBJ2-1; possibly TRBD2 for D (6 bases). The material sequenced was peripheral blood mononuclear cells (PBMCs), taken at new diagnosis, from a patient treated with antithyroid drugs. The receptor was isolated from a woman in her 40s with Graves disease. Here the CDR3 reads CASSLAGEASDKFF. DNA for the CDR3: TGTGCCAGCAGCTTAGCGGGGGAGGCTAGCGACAAGTTCTTC.